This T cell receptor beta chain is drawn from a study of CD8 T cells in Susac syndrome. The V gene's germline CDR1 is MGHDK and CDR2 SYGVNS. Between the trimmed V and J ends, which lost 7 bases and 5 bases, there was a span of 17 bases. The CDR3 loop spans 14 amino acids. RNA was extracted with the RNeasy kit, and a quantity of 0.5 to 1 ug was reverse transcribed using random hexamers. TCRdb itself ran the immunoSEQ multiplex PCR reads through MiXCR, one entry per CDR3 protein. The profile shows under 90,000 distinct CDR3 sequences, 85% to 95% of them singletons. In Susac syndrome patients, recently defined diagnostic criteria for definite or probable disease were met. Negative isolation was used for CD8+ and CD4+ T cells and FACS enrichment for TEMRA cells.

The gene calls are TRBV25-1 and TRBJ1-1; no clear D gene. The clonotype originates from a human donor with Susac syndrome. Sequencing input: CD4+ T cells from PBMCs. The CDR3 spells CASMRSSLGTEAFF. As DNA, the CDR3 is TGTGCCAGCATGCGTAGTAGTTTAGGTACTGAAGCTTTCTTT.